The clone carrying this TCR beta chain was counted ten times or more. Its target is unknown. This entry comes from a study of breast tumors, draining lymph nodes, adjacent tissues. Findings of the study overall: Tumors had less TCR diversity than lymph nodes, more than nontumor tissue. Luminal-like breast cancer showed significantly higher tumor–nontumor repertoire similarity than basal-like. That most tumor T cells come from lymph nodes remained unproven. The data were judged consistent with most tumor T cells coming from lymph node and expanding in tumor.

This CDR3 contains 11 residues. Germline lookup yields CDR1 SGDLS and CDR2 YYNGEE. V was trimmed by 7 bases and J by 9 bases, leaving 13 bases between them. Axillary draining lymph nodes of breast cancer patients supplied the node samples. MiXCR, run by TCRdb on the multiplex PCR reads, gives a single entry per CDR3 protein. This table holds 130,000 or so distinct CDR3 sequences, less than 25% found once. V is TRBV9 and J is TRBJ1-2; D gene unclear. The source is a female donor with breast cancer. Some clones in this sample may be carry-over from other donors' samples. Source material: axillary lymph node tissue. CDR3 sequence reads: CASGDGQSYTF. DNA for the CDR3: TGTGCCAGCGGAGACGGGCAGAGCTACACCTTC.